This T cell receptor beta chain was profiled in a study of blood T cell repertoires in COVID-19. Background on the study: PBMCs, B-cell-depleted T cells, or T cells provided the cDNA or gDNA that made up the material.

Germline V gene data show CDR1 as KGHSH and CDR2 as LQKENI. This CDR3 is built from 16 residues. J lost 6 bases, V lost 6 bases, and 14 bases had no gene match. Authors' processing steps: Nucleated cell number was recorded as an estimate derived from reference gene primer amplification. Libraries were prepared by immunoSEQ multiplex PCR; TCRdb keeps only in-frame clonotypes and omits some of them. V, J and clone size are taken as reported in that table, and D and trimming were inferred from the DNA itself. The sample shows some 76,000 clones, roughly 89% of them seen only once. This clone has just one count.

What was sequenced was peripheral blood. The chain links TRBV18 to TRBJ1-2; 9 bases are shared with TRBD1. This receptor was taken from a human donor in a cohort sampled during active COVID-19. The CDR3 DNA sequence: TGTGCCAGCTCCCTGAGTGGGACAGGGCAAATTGATGGCTACACCTTC. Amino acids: CASSLSGTGQIDGYTF.